This passage covers 18 T cell receptor beta chains from one sample sequenced in a study of blood T cell repertoires in COVID-19. Here immunoSEQ multiplex PCR was the method, and the copy in TCRdb shows in-frame clones only, minus some. The table has more than 90,000 clones, around nine tenths seen once. The source material was peripheral blood. Source of these receptors: a man in his forties with acute or convalescent COVID-19.

The V gene is TRBV10-3, the J gene TRBJ2-5; the match to TRBD2 covers 14 bases. The length of the CDR3 is 16 residues. CDR1 is ENHRY, CDR2 SYGVKD, per germline. V gave up 0 bases and J gave up 7 bases; unmatched junction bases: 4. The CDR3 loop is CAISESGTSGRGTQYF. CDR3 DNA: TGTGCCATCAGTGAGTCTGGGACTAGCGGGAGAGGGACCCAGTACTTC.

This chain links TRBV15 with TRBJ2-3, with 7 positions matching TRBD1. Germline V gene sequence: CDR1 LNHNV, CDR2 YYDKDF (reference sequence). V gave up 5 bases and J gave up 2 bases; unmatched junction bases: 10. This CDR3 contains 16 residues. The chain's CDR3 is CATSGRTGANTDTQYF. CDR3 nucleotide sequence: TGTGCCACCAGCGGACGAACAGGGGCTAACACAGATACGCAGTATTTT.

This rearrangement joins TRBV13 to TRBJ1-1, with D unresolved. The CDR3 contains 13 residues. V lost 0 bases and J 11 bases, leaving 13 bases between the germline ends. Germline-derived CDR1 and CDR2 are PRHDT and FYEKMQ (reference sequence). The CDR3 region is CASSLGTDSSAFF. The CDR3, as DNA: TGTGCCAGCAGCTTAGGGACTGATTCATCGGCTTTCTTT. The variable domain in full, with the rest retrieved from reference TRBV13 and TRBJ1-1, is AAGVIQSPRHLIKEKRETATLKCYPIPRHDTVYWYQQGPGQDPQFLISFYEKMQSDKGSIPDRFSAQQFSDYHSELNMSSLELGDSALYFCASSLGTDSSAFFGQGTRLTVV.

This sequence joins TRBV19 and TRBJ1-1; D not certain. Per the germline V gene, CDR1 is LNHDA and CDR2 is SQIVND (reference sequence). CDR3 size: 15 residues. V was pared by 3 bases and J by 7 bases, with 18 bases between. CDR3 protein: CASSIGLGRTGEAFF. Here the CDR3 DNA reads TGTGCCAGTAGTATTGGTCTAGGGAGAACTGGTGAAGCTTTCTTT.

V usage is TRBV14 and J usage is TRBJ2-1, with 9 positions matching TRBD2. This CDR3 spans 16 amino acids. Germline V gives CDR1 SGHDN, CDR2 FVKESK. The trim removed 1 base at V and 5 bases at J, leaving 6 bases unmatched. Written as DNA, the CDR3 is TGTGCCAGCAGCCAAGGGGGAGCGGGAGGAGACAATGAGCAGTTCTTC. Translated: CASSQGGAGGDNEQFF.

The genes are TRBV7-9 and TRBJ2-7; no reliable D call. This CDR3 region has 14 residues. The germline V gene encodes CDR1 SEHNR and CDR2 FQNEAQ (reference sequence). Trimming took 5 bases from V and 5 from J, leaving 16 bases between them. CDR3 region: CASSGSGRLNEQYF. CDR3 DNA sequence: TGTGCCAGCAGCGGTAGTGGGCGTTTGAACGAGCAGTACTTC.

This chain connects TRBV20-1 to TRBJ2-2; D is uncertain. V lost 3 bases, J lost 4 bases, and 9 bases lay in between. The CDR3 runs to 13 residues. Germline V gene sequence: CDR1 DFQATT, CDR2 SNEGSKA (reference sequence). CDR3 sequence reads: CSASPSRTGELFF. In nucleotides, the CDR3 is TGCAGTGCTAGTCCCTCCCGCACCGGGGAGCTGTTTTTT.

CDR3 amino acids: CAWSPGQTYGYTF. The DNA for the CDR3 is TGTGCCTGGAGTCCGGGACAGACCTATGGCTACACCTTC. The chain is built from TRBV30 and TRBJ1-2, with TRBD1 identical over 7 bases. Germline lookup yields CDR1 GTSNPN and CDR2 SVGIG (reference sequence). This CDR3 comprises 13 residues. Trimming removed 2 bases from V and 4 bases from J; junction bases left unmatched: 4.

The chain uses TRBV6-6 and TRBJ2-2; D unresolved. This CDR3 is built from 13 residues. CDR1 MNHNY and CDR2 SVGAGI come from the germline V gene (reference sequence). The V and J ends lost 0 bases and 6 bases respectively, with 5 bases between them. CDR3: CASSYSSAGELFF. CDR3 nucleotide sequence: TGTGCCAGCAGTTACTCGAGTGCCGGGGAGCTGTTTTTT.

The rearrangement links TRBV11-2 to TRBJ2-5; 7 positions match TRBD1. Germline V lookup: CDR1 SGHAT, CDR2 FQNNGV. V gave up 2 bases and J gave up 3 bases; unmatched junction bases: 3. This CDR3 is 14 amino acids long. The CDR3 here is CASSLLQGKETQYF. The CDR3 nucleotides are TGTGCCAGCAGCTTATTACAGGGGAAAGAGACCCAGTACTTC.

The chain couples TRBV5-6 to TRBJ1-2; 9 bases are a match to TRBD1. The CDR3 totals 13 residues. Germline V gene lookup returns CDR1 SGHDT and CDR2 YYEEEE. The ends lost 2 bases at V and 6 bases at J; junction bases unmatched: 2. CDR3 in amino acids: CASSFDRGNGYTF. Written as DNA, the CDR3 is TGTGCCAGCAGCTTCGACAGGGGGAATGGCTACACCTTC. The whole variable domain, filled in from reference TRBV5-6 and TRBJ1-2, reads DAGVTQSPTHLIKTRGQQVTLRCSPKSGHDTVSWYQQALGQGPQFIFQYYEEEERQRGNFPDRFSGHQFPNYSSELNVNALLLGDSALYLCASSFDRGNGYTFGSGTRLTVV.

The chain employs TRBV30 and TRBJ1-4; D not resolved. Germline CDR1 reads GTSNPN; CDR2 reads SVGIG (reference sequence). V shed 2 bases and J shed 0 bases, with 7 bases lying between them. The CDR3 runs 14 residues. For the CDR3, the DNA is TGTGCCTGGAGTACCCAGGCAACTAATGAAAAACTGTTTTTT. It codes for CAWSTQATNEKLFF.

This chain connects TRBV5-1 to TRBJ2-7, with D perhaps TRBD2 (6 bases). The ends were cut back, 2 bases at V and 5 bases at J, with 11 bases in the middle. Germline V gives CDR1 SGHRS, CDR2 YFSETQ. This CDR3 region has 13 residues. The CDR3 DNA sequence: TGCGCCAGCAGCTTTGGAGGGGCCAACGAGCAGTACTTC. Translating gives CASSFGGANEQYF.

The gene calls are TRBV18 and TRBJ1-1, with D possibly being TRBD1 (6 bases). V lost 3 bases to trimming and J lost 11 bases, with 13 bases between them. The CDR3 length is 12 residues. The germline CDR1 and CDR2 sequences are KGHSH and LQKENI. DNA for the CDR3: TGTGCCAGCTCACCGGACAGCCCTGGGGCTTTCTTT. It is translated as CASSPDSPGAFF.

This clone was seen only once. The genes are TRBV7-9 and TRBJ2-7; 7 bases line up with TRBD1. Germline values: CDR1 SEHNR, CDR2 FQNEAQ (reference sequence). Trimming took 5 bases from V and 9 from J; bases not matched to a gene: 13. This CDR3 has 14 amino acids. This CDR3 is CASSPGGTVLLQYF. As DNA, the CDR3 is TGTGCCAGCAGCCCCGGTGGGACAGTACTACTGCAGTACTTC.

This sequence joins TRBV5-8 and TRBJ2-1; TRBD2 matches at 9 bases. With 7 bases clipped from V and 7 bases from J, the junction kept 12 bases outside the gene matches. The CDR3 runs to 15 residues. The germline gives CDR1 SGHTS, CDR2 YDEGEE. CDR3 DNA: TGTGCCAGCCTTATCCTGGTCCTAGCGGGGAATGAGCAGTTCTTC. Encoded protein: CASLILVLAGNEQFF.

The chain combines TRBV27 with TRBJ2-2; 11 bases align to TRBD1. The germline V gene has CDR1 MNHEY and CDR2 SMNVEV (reference sequence). The length of the CDR3 is 18 residues. The V segment lost 2 bases and the J segment 0 bases; nucleotides outside the gene matches: 5. The CDR3 protein is CASSLHGTGGANTGELFF. The DNA of the CDR3 is TGTGCCAGCAGTTTACATGGGACAGGGGGAGCGAACACCGGGGAGCTGTTTTTT.

The chain joins TRBV21-1 to TRBJ2-5; the D segment call TRBD1 is taken from the table without a DNA check. TRBV21-1 is flagged as a pseudogene. The CDR3 sequence is 16 residues long. CDR3 sequence reads: CASSTYPGQGFETQYF. The CDR3 DNA reads TGTGCCAGCAGCACATACCCGGGACAGGGGTTCGAGACCCAGTACTTC.